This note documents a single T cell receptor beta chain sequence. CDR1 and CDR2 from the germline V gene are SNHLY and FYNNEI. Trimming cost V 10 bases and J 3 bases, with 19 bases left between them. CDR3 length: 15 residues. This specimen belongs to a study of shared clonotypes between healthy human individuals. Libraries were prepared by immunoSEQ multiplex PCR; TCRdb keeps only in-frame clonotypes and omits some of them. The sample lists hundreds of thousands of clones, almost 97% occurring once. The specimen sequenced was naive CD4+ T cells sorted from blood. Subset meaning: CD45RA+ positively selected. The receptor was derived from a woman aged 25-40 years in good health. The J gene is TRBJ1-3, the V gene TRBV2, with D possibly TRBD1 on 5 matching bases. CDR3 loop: CAIQPAQGLGNTIYF. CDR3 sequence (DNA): TGTGCCATTCAGCCGGCGCAGGGTCTTGGAAACACCATATATTTT.